This T cell receptor beta chain was sequenced for a study of human T cells and chemical hapten exposure. A single record per CDR3 protein comes from TCRdb applying MiXCR to the RACE reads. The table has nearly 350,000 distinct CDR3 sequences, approximately 6.3% seen once. This clonotype was found a few times. The germline gives CDR1 MNHEY, CDR2 SMNVEV (reference sequence). The CDR3 is 16 amino acids. The V and J ends lost 3 bases and 0 bases, in that order; junction bases with no gene match: 6. The time point was: patch test 1, 2 weeks after DPC sensitization. Treatment reported: therapeutic diphenylcyclopropenone sensitization with weekly scalp DPC.

The sequences come from whole blood, collected in connection with sensitization to the hapten diphenylcyclopropenone (DPC). This clonotype was obtained from a woman under 30 with alopecia areata. Some clones in this sample may be carry-over from other donors' samples. The genes are TRBV27 and TRBJ2-5; TRBD1 matches 8 bases. The CDR3 DNA reads as TGTGCCAGCAGTTTGGCAGGGGGCCCGTACCAAGAGACCCAGTACTTC. Translation gives CASSLAGGPYQETQYF.